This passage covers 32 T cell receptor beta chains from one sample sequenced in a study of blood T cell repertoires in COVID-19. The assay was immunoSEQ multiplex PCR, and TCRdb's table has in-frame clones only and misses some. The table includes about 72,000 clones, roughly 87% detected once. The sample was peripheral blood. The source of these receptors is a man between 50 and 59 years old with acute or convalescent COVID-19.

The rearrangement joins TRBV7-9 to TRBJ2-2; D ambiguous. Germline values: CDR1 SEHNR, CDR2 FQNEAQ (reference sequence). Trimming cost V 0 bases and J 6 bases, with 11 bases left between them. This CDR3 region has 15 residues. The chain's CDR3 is CASSLASPLPGELFF. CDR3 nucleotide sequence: TGTGCCAGCAGCTTAGCATCTCCCCTCCCCGGGGAGCTGTTTTTT.

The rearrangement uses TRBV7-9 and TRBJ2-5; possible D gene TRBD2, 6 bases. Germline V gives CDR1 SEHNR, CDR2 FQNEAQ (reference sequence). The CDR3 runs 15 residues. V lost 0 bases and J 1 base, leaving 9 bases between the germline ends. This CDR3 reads CASSLAGGIQETQYF. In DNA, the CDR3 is TGTGCCAGCAGCTTAGCAGGCGGGATCCAAGAGACCCAGTACTTC.

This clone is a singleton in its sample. CDR3 loop: CASSLAGGPVETQYF. The CDR3 DNA follows: TGCGCCAGCAGCTTGGCGGGGGGGCCTGTAGAGACCCAGTACTTC. V and J are TRBV5-1 and TRBJ2-5; 8 positions agree with TRBD2. Germline V gene sequence: CDR1 SGHRS, CDR2 YFSETQ. J gave up 4 bases and V 0 bases, and 5 bases lay outside the gene matches. There are 15 residues in the CDR3. Complete variable domain (other parts from reference TRBV5-1 and TRBJ2-5): KAGVTQTPRYLIKTRGQQVTLSCSPISGHRSVSWYQQTPGQGLQFLFEYFSETQRNKGNFPGRFSGRQFSNSRSEMNVSTLELGDSALYLCASSLAGGPVETQYFGPGTRLLVL.

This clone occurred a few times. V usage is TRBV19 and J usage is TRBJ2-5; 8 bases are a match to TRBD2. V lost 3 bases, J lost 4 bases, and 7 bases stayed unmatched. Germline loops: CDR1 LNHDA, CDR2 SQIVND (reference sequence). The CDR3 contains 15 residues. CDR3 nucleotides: TGTGCCAGTAGTATGTCCGGCGGGGGGAGAGAGACCCAGTACTTC. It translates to CASSMSGGGRETQYF.

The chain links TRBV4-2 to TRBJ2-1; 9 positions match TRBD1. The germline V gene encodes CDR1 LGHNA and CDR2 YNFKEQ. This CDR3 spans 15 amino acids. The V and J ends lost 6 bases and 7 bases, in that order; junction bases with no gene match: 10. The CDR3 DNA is TGTGCCAGCAGGACGGGACAGGGCGTTTCTAATGAGCAGTTCTTC. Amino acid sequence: CASRTGQGVSNEQFF.

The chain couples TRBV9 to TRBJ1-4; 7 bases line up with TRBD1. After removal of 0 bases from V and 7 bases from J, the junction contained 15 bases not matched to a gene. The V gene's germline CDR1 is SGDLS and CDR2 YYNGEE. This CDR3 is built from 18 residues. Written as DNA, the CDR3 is TGTGCCAGCAGCGTAGAACAACAGGGGTGGAAACTTGGTGAAAAACTGTTTTTT. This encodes CASSVEQQGWKLGEKLFF. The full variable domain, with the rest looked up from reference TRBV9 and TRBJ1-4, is DSGVTQTPKHLITATGQRVTLRCSPRSGDLSVYWYQQSLDQGLQFLIQYYNGEERAKGNILERFSAQQFPDLHSELNLSSLELGDSALYFCASSVEQQGWKLGEKLFFGSGTQLSVL.

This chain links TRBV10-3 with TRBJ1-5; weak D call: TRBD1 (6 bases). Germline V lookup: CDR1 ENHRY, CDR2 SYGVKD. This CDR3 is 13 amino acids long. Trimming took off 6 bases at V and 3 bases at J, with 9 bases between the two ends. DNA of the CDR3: TGTGCCATCAGCCGGGACACCAATCAGCCCCAGCATTTT. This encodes CAISRDTNQPQHF.

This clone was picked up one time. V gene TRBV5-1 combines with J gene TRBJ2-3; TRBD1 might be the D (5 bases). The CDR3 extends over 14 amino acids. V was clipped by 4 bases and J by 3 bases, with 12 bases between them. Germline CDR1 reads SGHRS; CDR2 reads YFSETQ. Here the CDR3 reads CASSPGQGTDTQYF. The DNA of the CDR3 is TGCGCCAGCAGCCCTGGACAAGGGACAGATACGCAGTATTTT.

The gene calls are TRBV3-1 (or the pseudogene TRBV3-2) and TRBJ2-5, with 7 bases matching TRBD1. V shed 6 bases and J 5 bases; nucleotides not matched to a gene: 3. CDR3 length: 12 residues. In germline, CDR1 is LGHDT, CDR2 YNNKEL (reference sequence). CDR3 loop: CASRGGGETQYF. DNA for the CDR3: TGTGCCAGCAGAGGGGGCGGCGAGACCCAGTACTTC.

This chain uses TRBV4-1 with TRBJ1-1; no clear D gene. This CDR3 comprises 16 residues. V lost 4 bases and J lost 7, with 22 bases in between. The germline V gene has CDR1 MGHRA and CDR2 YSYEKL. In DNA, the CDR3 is TGCGCCAGCAGCCCAACAAGGTTCCGGGATTACGTTGAAGCTTTCTTT. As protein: CASSPTRFRDYVEAFF.

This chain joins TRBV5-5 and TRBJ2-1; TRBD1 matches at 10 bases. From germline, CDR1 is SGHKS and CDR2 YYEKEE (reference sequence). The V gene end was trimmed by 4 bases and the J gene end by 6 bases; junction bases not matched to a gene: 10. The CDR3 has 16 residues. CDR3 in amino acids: CASSPMGQGRVNEQFF. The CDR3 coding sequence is TGTGCCAGCAGCCCCATGGGACAGGGGAGGGTCAATGAGCAGTTCTTC.

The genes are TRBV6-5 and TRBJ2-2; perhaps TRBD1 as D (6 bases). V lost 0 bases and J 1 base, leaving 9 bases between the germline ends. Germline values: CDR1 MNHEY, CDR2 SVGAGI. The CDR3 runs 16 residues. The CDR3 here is CASSYSRGQNTGELFF. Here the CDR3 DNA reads TGTGCCAGCAGTTACTCGAGGGGACAGAACACCGGGGAGCTGTTTTTT.

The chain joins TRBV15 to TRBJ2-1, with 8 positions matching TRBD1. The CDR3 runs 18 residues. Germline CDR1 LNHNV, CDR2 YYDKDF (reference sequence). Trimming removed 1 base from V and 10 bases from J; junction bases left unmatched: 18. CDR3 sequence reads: CATSRARPTGVATSEQFF. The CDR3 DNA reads TGTGCCACCAGCAGAGCGCGACCGACAGGGGTCGCCACCAGCGAGCAGTTCTTC.

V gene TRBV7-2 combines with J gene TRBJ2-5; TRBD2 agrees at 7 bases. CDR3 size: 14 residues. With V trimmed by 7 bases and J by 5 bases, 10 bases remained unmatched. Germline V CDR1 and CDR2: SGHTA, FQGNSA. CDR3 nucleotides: TGTGCCAGCACCTCTGGGAGGGGTTTGGAGACCCAGTACTTC. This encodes CASTSGRGLETQYF.

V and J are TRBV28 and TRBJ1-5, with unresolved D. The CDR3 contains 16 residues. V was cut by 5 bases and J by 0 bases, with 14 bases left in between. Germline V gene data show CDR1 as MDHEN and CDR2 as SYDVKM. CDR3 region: CASSPALSVSNQPQHF. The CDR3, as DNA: TGTGCCAGCAGTCCAGCCCTGAGCGTTAGCAATCAGCCCCAGCATTTT.

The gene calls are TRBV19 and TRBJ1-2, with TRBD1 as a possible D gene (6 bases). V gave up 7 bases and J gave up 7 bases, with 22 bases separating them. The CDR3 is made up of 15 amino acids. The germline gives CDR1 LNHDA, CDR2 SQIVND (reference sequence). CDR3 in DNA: TGTGCCAGTAACTTAGAGACAGGAGCCTCGGGTGGCTACACCTTC. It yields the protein CASNLETGASGGYTF. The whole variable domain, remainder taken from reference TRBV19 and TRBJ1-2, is DGGITQSPKYLFRKEGQNVTLSCEQNLNHDAMYWYRQDPGQGLRLIYYSQIVNDFQKGDIAEGYSVSREKKESFPLTVTSAQKNPTAFYLCASNLETGASGGYTFGSGTRLTVV.

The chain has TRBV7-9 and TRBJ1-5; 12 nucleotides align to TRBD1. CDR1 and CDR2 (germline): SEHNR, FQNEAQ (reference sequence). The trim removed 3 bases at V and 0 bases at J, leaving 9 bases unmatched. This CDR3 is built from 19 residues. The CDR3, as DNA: TGTGCCAGCAGCTTGGAGGGACAGGGGGCTCCATATAGCAATCAGCCCCAGCATTTT. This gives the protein CASSLEGQGAPYSNQPQHF.

CDR3 nucleotide sequence: TGTGCCAGCAGCCAAGACGGCAGGGCTATAACCTTC. This sequence encodes CASSQDGRAITF. The rearrangement joins TRBV3-1 (or the pseudogene TRBV3-2) to TRBJ1-2; tentatively, D is TRBD1 (5 bases). The CDR3 is made up of 12 amino acids. The ends were cut back, 0 bases at V and 14 bases at J, with 13 bases in the middle. CDR1 and CDR2 (germline): LGHDT, YNNKEL (reference sequence).

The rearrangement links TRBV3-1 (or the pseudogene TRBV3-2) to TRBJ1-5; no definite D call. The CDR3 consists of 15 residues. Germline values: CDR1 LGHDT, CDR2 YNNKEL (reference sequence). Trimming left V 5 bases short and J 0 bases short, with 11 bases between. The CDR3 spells CASSSGVYSNQPQHF. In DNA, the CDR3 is TGTGCCAGCAGCTCCGGGGTTTATAGCAATCAGCCCCAGCATTTT.

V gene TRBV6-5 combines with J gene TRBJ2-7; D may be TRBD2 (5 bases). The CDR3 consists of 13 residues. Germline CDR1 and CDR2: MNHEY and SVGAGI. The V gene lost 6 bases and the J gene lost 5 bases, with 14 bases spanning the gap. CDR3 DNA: TGTGCCAGCAGCCAATTTCGGCGGGACGAGCAGTACTTC. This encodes CASSQFRRDEQYF.

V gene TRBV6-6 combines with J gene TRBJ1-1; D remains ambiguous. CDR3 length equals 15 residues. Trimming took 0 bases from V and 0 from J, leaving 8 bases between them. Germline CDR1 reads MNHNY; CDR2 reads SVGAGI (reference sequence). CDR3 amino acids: CASSYSPRLNTEAFF. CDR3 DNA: TGTGCCAGCAGTTACTCGCCCAGGTTGAACACTGAAGCTTTCTTT.

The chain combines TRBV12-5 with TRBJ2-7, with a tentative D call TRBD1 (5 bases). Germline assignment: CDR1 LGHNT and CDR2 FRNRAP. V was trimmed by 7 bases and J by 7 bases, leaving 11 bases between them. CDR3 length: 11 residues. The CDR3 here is CASARVGEQYF. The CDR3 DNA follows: TGTGCTAGTGCCAGGGTCGGGGAGCAGTACTTC.

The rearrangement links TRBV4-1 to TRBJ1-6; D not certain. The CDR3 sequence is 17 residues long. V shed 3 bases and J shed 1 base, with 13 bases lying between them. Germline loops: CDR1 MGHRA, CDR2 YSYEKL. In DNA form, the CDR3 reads TGCGCCAGCAGCCATGGGCCCCCGGGGTCCTATAATTCACCCCTCCACTTT. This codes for CASSHGPPGSYNSPLHF.

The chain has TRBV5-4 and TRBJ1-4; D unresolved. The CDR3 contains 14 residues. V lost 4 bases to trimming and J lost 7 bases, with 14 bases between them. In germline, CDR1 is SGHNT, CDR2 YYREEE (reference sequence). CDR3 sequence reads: CASSPGGYGEKLFF. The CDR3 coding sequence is TGTGCCAGCAGCCCGGGTGGGTACGGTGAAAAACTGTTTTTT.

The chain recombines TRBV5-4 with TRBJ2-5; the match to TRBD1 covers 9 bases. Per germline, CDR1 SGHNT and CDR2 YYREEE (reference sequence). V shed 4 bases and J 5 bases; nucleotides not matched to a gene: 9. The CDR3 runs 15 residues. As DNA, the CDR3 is TGTGCCAGCAGCGCCGGGACAGGGAAGGGGGAGACCCAGTACTTC. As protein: CASSAGTGKGETQYF.

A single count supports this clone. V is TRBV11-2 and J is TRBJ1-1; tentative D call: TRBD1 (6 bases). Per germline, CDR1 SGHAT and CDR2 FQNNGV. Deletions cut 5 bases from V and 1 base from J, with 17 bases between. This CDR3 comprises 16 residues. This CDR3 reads CASSAQGMSANTEAFF. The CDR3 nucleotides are TGTGCCAGCAGCGCCCAGGGGATGTCCGCGAACACTGAAGCTTTCTTT. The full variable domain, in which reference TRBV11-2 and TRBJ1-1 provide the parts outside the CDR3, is EAGVAQSPRYKIIEKRQSVAFWCNPISGHATLYWYQQILGQGPKLLIQFQNNGVVDDSQLPKDRFSAERLKGVDSTLKIQPAKLEDSAVYLCASSAQGMSANTEAFFGQGTRLTVV.

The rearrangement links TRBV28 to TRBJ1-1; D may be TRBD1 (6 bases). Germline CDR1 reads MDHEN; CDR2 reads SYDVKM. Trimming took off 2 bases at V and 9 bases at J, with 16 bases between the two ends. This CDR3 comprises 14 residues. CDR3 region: CASSLARQVWKAFF. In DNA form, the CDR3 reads TGTGCCAGCAGTTTAGCCCGACAGGTTTGGAAAGCTTTCTTT.

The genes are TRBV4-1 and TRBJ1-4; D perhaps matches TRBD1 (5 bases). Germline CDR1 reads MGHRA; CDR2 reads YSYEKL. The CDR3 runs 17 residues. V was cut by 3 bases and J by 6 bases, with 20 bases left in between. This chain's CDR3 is CASSHSGGRQGYEKLFF. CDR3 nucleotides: TGCGCCAGCAGCCATTCCGGAGGGCGTCAGGGCTATGAAAAACTGTTTTTT.

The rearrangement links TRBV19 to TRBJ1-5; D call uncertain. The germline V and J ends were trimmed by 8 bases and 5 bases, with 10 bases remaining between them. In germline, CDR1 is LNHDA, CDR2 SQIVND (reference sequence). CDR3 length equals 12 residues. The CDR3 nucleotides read TGTGCCAGTGCGGAAGACTATCAGCCCCAGCATTTT. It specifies CASAEDYQPQHF.

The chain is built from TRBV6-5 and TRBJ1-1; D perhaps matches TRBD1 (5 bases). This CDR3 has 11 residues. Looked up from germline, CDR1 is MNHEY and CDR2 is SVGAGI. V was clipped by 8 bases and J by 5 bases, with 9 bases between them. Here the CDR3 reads CASWGRTEAFF. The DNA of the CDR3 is TGTGCCAGCTGGGGGAGGACTGAAGCTTTCTTT.

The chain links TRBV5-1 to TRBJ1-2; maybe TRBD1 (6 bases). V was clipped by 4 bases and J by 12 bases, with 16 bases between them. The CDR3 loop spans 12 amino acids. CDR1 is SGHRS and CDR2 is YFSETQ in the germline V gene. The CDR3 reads CASSPETGLNTF. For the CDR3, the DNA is TGCGCCAGCAGCCCGGAGACAGGTTTGAACACCTTC. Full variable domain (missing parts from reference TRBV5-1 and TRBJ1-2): KAGVTQTPRYLIKTRGQQVTLSCSPISGHRSVSWYQQTPGQGLQFLFEYFSETQRNKGNFPGRFSGRQFSNSRSEMNVSTLELGDSALYLCASSPETGLNTFGSGTRLTVV.

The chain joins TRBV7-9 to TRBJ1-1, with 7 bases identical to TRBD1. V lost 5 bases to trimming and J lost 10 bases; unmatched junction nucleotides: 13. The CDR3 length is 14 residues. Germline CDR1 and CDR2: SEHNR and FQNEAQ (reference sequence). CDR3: CASSPIDREYAAFF. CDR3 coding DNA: TGTGCCAGCAGCCCCATTGACAGGGAATACGCAGCTTTCTTT.